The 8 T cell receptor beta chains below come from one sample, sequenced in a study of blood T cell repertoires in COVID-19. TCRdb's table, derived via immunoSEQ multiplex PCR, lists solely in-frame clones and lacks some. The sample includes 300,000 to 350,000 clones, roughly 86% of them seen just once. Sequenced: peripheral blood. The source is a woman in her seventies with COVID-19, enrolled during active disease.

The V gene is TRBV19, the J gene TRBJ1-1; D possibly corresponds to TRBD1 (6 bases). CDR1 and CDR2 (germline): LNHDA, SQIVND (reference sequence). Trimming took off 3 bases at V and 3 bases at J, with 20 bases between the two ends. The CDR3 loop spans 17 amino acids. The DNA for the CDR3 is TGTGCCAGTAGTATCGATCGGCAGGGGCGTCTAGACACTGAAGCTTTCTTT. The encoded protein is CASSIDRQGRLDTEAFF. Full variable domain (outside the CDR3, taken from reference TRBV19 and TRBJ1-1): DGGITQSPKYLFRKEGQNVTLSCEQNLNHDAMYWYRQDPGQGLRLIYYSQIVNDFQKGDIAEGYSVSREKKESFPLTVTSAQKNPTAFYLCASSIDRQGRLDTEAFFGQGTRLTVV.

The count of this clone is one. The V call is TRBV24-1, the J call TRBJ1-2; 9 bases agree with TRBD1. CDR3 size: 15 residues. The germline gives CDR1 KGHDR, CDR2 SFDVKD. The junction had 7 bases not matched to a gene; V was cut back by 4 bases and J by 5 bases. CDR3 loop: CATSETGTGRYGYTF. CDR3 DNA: TGTGCCACCAGTGAAACCGGGACAGGGAGGTATGGCTACACCTTC.

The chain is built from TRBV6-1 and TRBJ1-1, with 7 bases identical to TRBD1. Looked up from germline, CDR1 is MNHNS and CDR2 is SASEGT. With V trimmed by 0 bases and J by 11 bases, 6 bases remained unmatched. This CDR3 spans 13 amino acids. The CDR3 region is CASSEALRGPAFF. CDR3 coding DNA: TGTGCCAGCAGTGAAGCGCTGAGGGGGCCGGCTTTCTTT.

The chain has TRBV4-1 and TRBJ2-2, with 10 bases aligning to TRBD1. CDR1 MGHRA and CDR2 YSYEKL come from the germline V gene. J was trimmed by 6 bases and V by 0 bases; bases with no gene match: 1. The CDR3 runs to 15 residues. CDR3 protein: CASSQEDRGPGELFF. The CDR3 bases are TGCGCCAGCAGCCAAGAAGACAGGGGGCCCGGGGAGCTGTTTTTT.

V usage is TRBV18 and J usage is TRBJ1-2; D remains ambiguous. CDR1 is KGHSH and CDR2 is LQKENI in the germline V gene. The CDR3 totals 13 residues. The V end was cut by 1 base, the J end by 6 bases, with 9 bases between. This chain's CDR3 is CASSPRGSDGYTF. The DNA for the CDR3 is TGTGCCAGCTCACCACGCGGGTCCGATGGCTACACCTTC.

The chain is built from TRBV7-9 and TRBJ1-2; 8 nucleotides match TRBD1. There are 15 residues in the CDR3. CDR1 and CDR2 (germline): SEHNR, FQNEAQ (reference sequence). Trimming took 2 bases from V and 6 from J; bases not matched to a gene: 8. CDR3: CASSLNSPGQDGYTF. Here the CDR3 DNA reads TGTGCCAGCAGCTTAAATTCTCCGGGACAGGATGGCTACACCTTC.

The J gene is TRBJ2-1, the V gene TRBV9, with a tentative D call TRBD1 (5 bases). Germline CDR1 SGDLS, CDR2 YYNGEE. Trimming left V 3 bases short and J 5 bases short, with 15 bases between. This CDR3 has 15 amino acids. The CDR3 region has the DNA TGTGCCAGCAGCGCACAGGACCATCCCAACAATGAGCAGTTCTTC. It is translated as CASSAQDHPNNEQFF.

As DNA, the CDR3 is TGCGCCAGCAGCTTAGAGGGTGCCGCTCGGGGCGGGGAGCTGTTTTTT. Protein product: CASSLEGAARGGELFF. The chain employs TRBV5-1 and TRBJ2-2, with D maybe TRBD2 (5 bases). The germline V and J ends were trimmed by 2 bases and 7 bases, with 18 bases remaining between them. The CDR3 totals 16 residues. Per germline, CDR1 SGHRS and CDR2 YFSETQ.